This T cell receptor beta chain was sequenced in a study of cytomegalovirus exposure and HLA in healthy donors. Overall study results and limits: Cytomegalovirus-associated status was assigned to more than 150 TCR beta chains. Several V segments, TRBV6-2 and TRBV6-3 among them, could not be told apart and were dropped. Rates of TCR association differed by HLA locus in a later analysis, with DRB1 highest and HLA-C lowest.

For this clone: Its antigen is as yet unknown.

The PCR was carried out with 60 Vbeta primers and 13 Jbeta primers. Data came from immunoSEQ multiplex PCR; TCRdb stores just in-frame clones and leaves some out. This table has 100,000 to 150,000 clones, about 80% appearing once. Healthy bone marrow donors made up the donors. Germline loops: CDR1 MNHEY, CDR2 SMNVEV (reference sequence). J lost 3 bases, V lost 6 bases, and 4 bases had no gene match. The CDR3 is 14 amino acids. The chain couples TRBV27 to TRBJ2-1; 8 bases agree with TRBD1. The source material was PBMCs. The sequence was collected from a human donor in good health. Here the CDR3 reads CASSPGQDYNEQFF. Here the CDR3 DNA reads TGTGCCAGCAGCCCGGGACAGGACTACAATGAGCAGTTCTTC.